This entry lists 22 T cell receptor beta chains sequenced from one sample in a study of blood T cell repertoires in COVID-19 (dated by TCRdb to the early 2020s). Library preparation used the immunoSEQ multiplex PCR assay. Sourced from immuneACCESS, this table was stored by TCRdb with only in-frame sequences that have V and J called. A share of the clones is absent; for the studies checked, an unresolved V gene accounts for under half, and the remainder has no known explanation. The sample includes fewer than 90,000 clones, with roughly 95% observed a single time. The ten largest make up 4% to 5.5% of the sample. The sample comprised peripheral blood. These receptors came from a human donor with active COVID-19. The donor label of this sample is uncertain.

V gene TRBV28 combines with J gene TRBJ1-2; D gene unclear. The CDR3 totals 11 residues. Between the trimmed V and J ends, which lost 6 bases and 7 bases, there was a span of 9 bases. Germline-derived CDR1 and CDR2 are MDHEN and SYDVKM. As DNA, the CDR3 is TGTGCCAGCAGCACCCCCGGTGGCTACACCTTC. Translating gives CASSTPGGYTF.

The chain's CDR3 is CASSLVSRGRTTNEKLFF. For the CDR3, the DNA is TGTGCCAGCAGCTTAGTGAGCAGGGGTAGAACAACTAATGAAAAACTGTTTTTT. The rearrangement links TRBV7-8 to TRBJ1-4, with a possible D match to TRBD1 (6 bases). Trimming left V 1 base short and J 0 bases short, with 15 bases between. The CDR3 totals 18 residues. Looked up from germline, CDR1 is SGHVS and CDR2 is FQNEAQ.

The CDR3 DNA follows: TGTGCCAGCAGCGTGATAGGGAGTTGGTACAATGAGCAGTTCTTC. This sequence encodes CASSVIGSWYNEQFF. The chain recombines TRBV9 with TRBJ2-1; possible D gene TRBD2, 5 bases. The CDR3 is 15 amino acids. In germline, CDR1 is SGDLS, CDR2 YYNGEE. The V gene lost 2 bases and the J gene lost 4 bases, with 13 bases spanning the gap.

The chain joins TRBV19 to TRBJ2-1; TRBD2 aligns across 7 bases. The ends lost 3 bases at V and 1 base at J; junction bases unmatched: 0. The CDR3 runs to 14 residues. CDR1 and CDR2 (germline): LNHDA, SQIVND (reference sequence). CDR3 in DNA: TGTGCCAGTAGTATGGGACTATCCTACAATGAGCAGTTCTTC. Encoded protein: CASSMGLSYNEQFF.

The chain joins TRBV14 to TRBJ2-3; 12 bases line up with TRBD2. This CDR3 comprises 16 residues. Trimming took 4 bases from V and 6 from J; bases not matched to a gene: 8. CDR1 is SGHDN, CDR2 FVKESK, per germline. CDR3 sequence (DNA): TGTGCCAGCAGCCCGACTAGCGGGAGTCGAGTGGATACGCAGTATTTT. Amino acids: CASSPTSGSRVDTQYF.

The genes are TRBV28 and TRBJ2-7; 9 bases align to TRBD1. CDR1 and CDR2 from the germline V gene are MDHEN and SYDVKM. This CDR3 spans 18 amino acids. Trimming cost V 4 bases and J 6 bases; bases outside gene matches: 19. CDR3 bases: TGTGCCAGCAGTTGCGACCTCCAGGACAGGGGTAGATGGTGCGAGCAGTACTTC. This translates into CASSCDLQDRGRWCEQYF.

The chain employs TRBV5-1 and TRBJ2-7; TRBD1 is a possible D gene (6 bases). The CDR3 covers 14 residues. V shed 0 bases and J shed 2 bases, with 9 bases lying between them. The V gene's germline CDR1 is SGHRS and CDR2 YFSETQ. DNA for the CDR3: TGCGCCAGCAGCTTGGACAGGGAAACCTACGAGCAGTACTTC. Translated: CASSLDRETYEQYF.

The V and J genes are TRBV23-1 and TRBJ2-2; TRBD1 aligns across 8 bases. TRBV23-1 belongs to the ORF category, with a function that is uncertain. This CDR3 contains 16 residues. The junction had 8 bases not matched to a gene; V was cut back by 5 bases and J by 3 bases. The CDR3 region is CASSISQGADTGELFF. Written as DNA, the CDR3 is TGCGCCAGCAGTATTTCGCAGGGGGCGGACACCGGGGAGCTGTTTTTT.

This clone has a single count. This chain links TRBV19 with TRBJ2-2; TRBD1 might be the D (6 bases). V was shortened by 6 bases and J by 5 bases, with 16 bases between the two germline ends. Germline lookup yields CDR1 LNHDA and CDR2 SQIVND (reference sequence). This CDR3 contains 15 residues. CDR3 DNA sequence: TGTGCCAGTAGCCCCGGGACAAGGGGGACCGGGGAGCTGTTTTTT. Its protein product is CASSPGTRGTGELFF.

This chain joins TRBV2 and TRBJ2-5; 9 bases are shared with TRBD2. This CDR3 has 14 residues. V gave up 2 bases and J gave up 6 bases; unmatched junction bases: 4. CDR1 is SNHLY and CDR2 is FYNNEI in the germline V gene. The DNA for the CDR3 is TGTGCCAGCAGTGAACCTAGCGGGGTGAAGACCCAGTACTTC. Translating it yields CASSEPSGVKTQYF.

This sequence joins TRBV24-1 and TRBJ1-1; D gene ambiguous. From germline, CDR1 is KGHDR and CDR2 SFDVKD. The CDR3 consists of 13 residues. V gave up 3 bases and J gave up 10 bases, with 14 bases separating them. The CDR3 reads CATSDGNGLRAFF. The DNA for the CDR3 is TGTGCCACCAGTGATGGAAATGGACTGCGAGCTTTCTTT.

The chain couples TRBV19 to TRBJ2-2; weak D call: TRBD2 (6 bases). V was clipped by 6 bases and J by 4 bases, with 9 bases between them. CDR1 LNHDA and CDR2 SQIVND come from the germline V gene (reference sequence). CDR3 size: 13 residues. This chain's CDR3 is CASSGGPTGELFF. CDR3 nucleotides: TGTGCCAGTAGCGGAGGGCCCACCGGGGAGCTGTTTTTT. Full variable domain (remainder filled in from reference TRBV19 and TRBJ2-2): DGGITQSPKYLFRKEGQNVTLSCEQNLNHDAMYWYRQDPGQGLRLIYYSQIVNDFQKGDIAEGYSVSREKKESFPLTVTSAQKNPTAFYLCASSGGPTGELFFGEGSRLTVL.

The chain uses TRBV28 and TRBJ2-7; 10 bases map to TRBD1. From germline, CDR1 is MDHEN and CDR2 SYDVKM. Trimming cost V 6 bases and J 5 bases; bases outside gene matches: 13. The length of the CDR3 is 16 residues. The chain's CDR3 is CASSRIPGQGQHEQYF. The DNA for the CDR3 is TGTGCCAGCAGCCGAATTCCGGGACAGGGGCAACACGAGCAGTACTTC.

This rearrangement joins TRBV12-5 to TRBJ2-1, with 11 bases lining up with TRBD2. Trimming cost V 1 base and J 5 bases; bases outside gene matches: 10. The CDR3 is 18 residues long. The germline V gene encodes CDR1 LGHNT and CDR2 FRNRAP. CDR3 DNA sequence: TGTGCTAGTGGTTTGGGGCTATTAGCGGGAGGGCCAAACAATGAGCAGTTCTTC. Protein sequence: CASGLGLLAGGPNNEQFF.

The chain joins TRBV10-2 to TRBJ1-1; D unresolved. The CDR3 spans 13 residues. Deletions cut 3 bases from V and 1 base from J, with 6 bases between. Germline-derived CDR1 and CDR2 are WSHSY and SAAADI. DNA of the CDR3: TGCGCCAGCAGTGATTACGGGAACACTGAAGCTTTCTTT. Amino acid sequence: CASSDYGNTEAFF.

The rearrangement links TRBV4-2 to TRBJ1-1; D uncertain. Trimming took 2 bases from V and 5 from J, leaving 18 bases between them. Germline V gene lookup returns CDR1 LGHNA and CDR2 YNFKEQ. The CDR3 is made up of 16 amino acids. The chain's CDR3 is CASSQSLRAGGTEAFF. The CDR3 DNA follows: TGTGCCAGCAGCCAAAGCTTGCGGGCCGGCGGGACTGAAGCTTTCTTT.

This clone appeared a single time. The sample has other DNA sequences that encode this CDR3 too. The rearrangement uses TRBV7-2 and TRBJ2-1, with TRBD1 identical over 7 bases. Germline V gives CDR1 SGHTA, CDR2 FQGNSA. The CDR3 is made up of 15 amino acids. With 1 base clipped from V and 0 bases from J, the junction kept 0 bases outside the gene matches. CDR3 DNA: TGTGCCAGCAGCTTAGACAGGGGCTCCTACAATGAGCAGTTCTTC. As protein: CASSLDRGSYNEQFF.

The V and J genes are TRBV28 and TRBJ1-4; 7 bases match TRBD1. The CDR3 covers 15 residues. The germline gives CDR1 MDHEN, CDR2 SYDVKM. Trimming removed 5 bases from V and 4 bases from J; junction bases left unmatched: 7. In DNA, the CDR3 is TGTGCCAGCAGTCGACCGGGACAGCGTAATGAAAAACTGTTTTTT. Protein product: CASSRPGQRNEKLFF.

The chain has TRBV19 and TRBJ1-3, with a possible D match to TRBD1 (5 bases). There are 16 residues in the CDR3. Trimming shortened V by 6 bases and J by 2 bases, and 17 bases separated the two germline ends. Germline V gives CDR1 LNHDA, CDR2 SQIVND (reference sequence). CDR3 residues: CASRPVGPLTGNTIYF. CDR3 coding DNA: TGTGCCAGTAGGCCCGTGGGGCCTCTGACTGGAAACACCATATATTTT. The whole variable domain, remainder taken from reference TRBV19 and TRBJ1-3, is DGGITQSPKYLFRKEGQNVTLSCEQNLNHDAMYWYRQDPGQGLRLIYYSQIVNDFQKGDIAEGYSVSREKKESFPLTVTSAQKNPTAFYLCASRPVGPLTGNTIYFGEGSWLTVV.

In DNA form, the CDR3 reads TGTGCCAGCAGTCCTACTTCCGGGACATCCTCCTCACCCCTCCACTTT. This sequence encodes CASSPTSGTSSSPLHF. V gene TRBV2 combines with J gene TRBJ1-6; D is perhaps TRBD1 (6 bases). CDR1 is SNHLY and CDR2 is FYNNEI in the germline V gene. The CDR3 has 16 amino acids. V lost 5 bases to trimming and J lost 10 bases, with 21 bases between them.

V is TRBV12-5 and J is TRBJ2-3; 8 bases map to TRBD2. CDR3 length equals 14 residues. Germline CDR1 and CDR2: LGHNT and FRNRAP. Germline trimming cut 6 bases from V and 2 bases from J; bases unmatched to any gene: 4. As DNA, the CDR3 is TGTGCTAGTGGGCCTAGCGGGCCCACAGATACGCAGTATTTT. It is translated as CASGPSGPTDTQYF.

The chain joins TRBV11-2 to TRBJ2-2, with no clear D. The germline CDR1 and CDR2 sequences are SGHAT and FQNNGV. CDR3 length: 16 residues. V lost 1 base, J lost 2 bases, and 11 bases lay in between. CDR3 DNA: TGTGCCAGCAGCTTAGGCACGCTGAGAAACACCGGGGAGCTGTTTTTT. The encoded protein is CASSLGTLRNTGELFF.